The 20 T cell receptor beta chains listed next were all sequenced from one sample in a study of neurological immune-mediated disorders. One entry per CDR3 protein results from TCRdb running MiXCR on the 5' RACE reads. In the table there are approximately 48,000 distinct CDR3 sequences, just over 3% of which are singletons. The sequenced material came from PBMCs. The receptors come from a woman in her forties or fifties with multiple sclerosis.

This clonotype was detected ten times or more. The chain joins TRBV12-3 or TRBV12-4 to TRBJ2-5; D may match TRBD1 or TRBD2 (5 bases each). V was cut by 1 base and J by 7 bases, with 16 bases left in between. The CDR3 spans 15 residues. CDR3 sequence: CASSLGGNALWTQYF. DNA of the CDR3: TGTGCCAGCAGTTTAGGGGGGAACGCGTTATGGACCCAGTACTTC.

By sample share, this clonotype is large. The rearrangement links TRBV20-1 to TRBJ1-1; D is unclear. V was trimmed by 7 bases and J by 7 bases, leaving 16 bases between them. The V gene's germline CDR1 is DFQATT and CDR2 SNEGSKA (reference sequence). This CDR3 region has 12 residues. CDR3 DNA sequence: TGCAGTGTCTACTGGGGAGCAGTTGAAGCTTTCTTT. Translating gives CSVYWGAVEAFF.

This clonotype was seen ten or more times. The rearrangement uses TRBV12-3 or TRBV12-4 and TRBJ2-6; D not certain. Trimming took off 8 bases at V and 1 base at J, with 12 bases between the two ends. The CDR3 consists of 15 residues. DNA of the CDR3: TGTGCCAGCCGAGACCAAATTTCTGGGGCCAACGTCCTGACTTTC. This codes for CASRDQISGANVLTF.

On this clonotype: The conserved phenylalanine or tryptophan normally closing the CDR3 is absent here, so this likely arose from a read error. The CDR3 DNA sequence: TGTGCCAGCAGGCAGGACTCTGGGGCCAACGTCCTGACTAAC. It codes for CASRQDSGANVLTN. The chain couples TRBV12-3 or TRBV12-4 to TRBJ2-6, with D unclear. This CDR3 region has 14 residues. The germline V and J ends were trimmed by 6 bases and 0 bases, with 6 bases remaining between them.

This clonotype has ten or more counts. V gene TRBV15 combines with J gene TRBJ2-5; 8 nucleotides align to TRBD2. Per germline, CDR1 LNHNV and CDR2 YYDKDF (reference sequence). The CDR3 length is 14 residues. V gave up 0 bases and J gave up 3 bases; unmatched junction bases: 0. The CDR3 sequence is CATSRELAEETQYF. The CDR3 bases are TGTGCCACCAGCAGAGAACTAGCGGAAGAGACCCAGTACTTC.

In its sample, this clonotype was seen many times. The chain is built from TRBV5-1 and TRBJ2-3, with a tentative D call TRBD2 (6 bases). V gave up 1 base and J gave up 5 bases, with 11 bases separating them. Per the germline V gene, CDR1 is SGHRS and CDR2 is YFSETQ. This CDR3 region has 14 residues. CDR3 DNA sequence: TGCGCCAGCAGCTTGTTAAAGGAGGGAGATACGCAGTATTTT. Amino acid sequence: CASSLLKEGDTQYF.

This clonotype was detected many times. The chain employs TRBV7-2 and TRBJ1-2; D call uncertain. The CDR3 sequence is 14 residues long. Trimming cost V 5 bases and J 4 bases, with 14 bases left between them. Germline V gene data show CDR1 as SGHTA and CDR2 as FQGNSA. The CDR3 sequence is CASSQGLESYGYTF. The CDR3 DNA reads TGTGCCAGCAGCCAAGGGCTTGAGTCCTATGGCTACACCTTC. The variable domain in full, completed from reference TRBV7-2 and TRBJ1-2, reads GAGVSQSPSNKVTEKGKDVELRCDPISGHTALYWYRQSLGQGLEFLIYFQGNSAPDKSGLPSDRFSAERTGGSVSTLTIQRTQQEDSAVYLCASSQGLESYGYTFGSGTRLTVV.

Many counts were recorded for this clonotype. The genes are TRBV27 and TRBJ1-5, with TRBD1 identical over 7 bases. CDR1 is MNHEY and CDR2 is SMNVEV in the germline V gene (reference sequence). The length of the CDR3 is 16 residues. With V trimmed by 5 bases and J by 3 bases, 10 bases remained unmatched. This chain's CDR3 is CASSPQPDRFNQPQHF. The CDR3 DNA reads TGTGCCAGCAGTCCCCAACCGGACAGGTTCAATCAGCCCCAGCATTTT.

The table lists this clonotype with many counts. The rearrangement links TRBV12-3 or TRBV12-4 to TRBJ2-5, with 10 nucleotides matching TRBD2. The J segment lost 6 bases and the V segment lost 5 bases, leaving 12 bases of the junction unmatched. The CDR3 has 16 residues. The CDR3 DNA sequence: TGTGCCAGCAGTCTTCCGGGACTAGCGCAGTCGAAGACCCAGTACTTC. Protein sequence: CASSLPGLAQSKTQYF.

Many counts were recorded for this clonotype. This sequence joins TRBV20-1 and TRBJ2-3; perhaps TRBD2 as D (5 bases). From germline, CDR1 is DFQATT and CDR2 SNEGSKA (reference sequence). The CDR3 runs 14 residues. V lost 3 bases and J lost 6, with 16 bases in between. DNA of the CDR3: TGCAGTGCTAGCGGGGAAGACGCCCGGGATACGCAGTATTTT. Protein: CSASGEDARDTQYF.

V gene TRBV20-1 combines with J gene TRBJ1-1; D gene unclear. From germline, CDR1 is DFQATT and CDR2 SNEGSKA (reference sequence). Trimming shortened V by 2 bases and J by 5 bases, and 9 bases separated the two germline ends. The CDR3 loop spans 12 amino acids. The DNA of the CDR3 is TGCAGTGCTAGAAGTCCGGGGACTGAAGCTTTCTTT. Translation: CSARSPGTEAFF.

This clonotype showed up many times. The CDR3 here is CSARDYRYTF. Here the CDR3 DNA reads TGCAGTGCTAGAGATTATCGGTACACCTTC. The chain carries TRBV20-1 and TRBJ1-2; no clear D gene. CDR1 and CDR2 from the germline V gene are DFQATT and SNEGSKA (reference sequence). V gave up 0 bases and J gave up 11 bases, with 7 bases separating them. The CDR3 covers 10 residues.

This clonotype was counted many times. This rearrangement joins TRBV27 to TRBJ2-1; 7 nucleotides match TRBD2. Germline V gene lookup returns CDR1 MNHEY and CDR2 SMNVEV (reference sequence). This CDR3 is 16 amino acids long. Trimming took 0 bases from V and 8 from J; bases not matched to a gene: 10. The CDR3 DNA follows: TGTGCCAGCAGTTTATCTTCGGGGTCTGGGAGGGATGAGCAGTTCTTC. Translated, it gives CASSLSSGSGRDEQFF.

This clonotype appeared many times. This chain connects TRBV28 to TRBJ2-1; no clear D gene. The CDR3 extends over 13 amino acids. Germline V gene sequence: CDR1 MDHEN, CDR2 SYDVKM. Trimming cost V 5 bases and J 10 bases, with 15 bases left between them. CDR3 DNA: TGTGCCAGCAGTAGAATGCGTTTCGGGGAGCAGTTCTTC. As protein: CASSRMRFGEQFF.

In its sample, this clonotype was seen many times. The CDR3 region has the DNA TGTGCCAGCAGCTTAATGAGTGGGAGTGTTGGCCTCGAGCAGTACTTC. Amino acid sequence: CASSLMSGSVGLEQYF. The J gene is TRBJ2-7, the V gene TRBV7-9; D may be TRBD2 (5 bases). Germline CDR1 reads SEHNR; CDR2 reads FQNEAQ (reference sequence). V lost 2 bases, J lost 6 bases, and 20 bases lay in between. CDR3 length: 16 residues.

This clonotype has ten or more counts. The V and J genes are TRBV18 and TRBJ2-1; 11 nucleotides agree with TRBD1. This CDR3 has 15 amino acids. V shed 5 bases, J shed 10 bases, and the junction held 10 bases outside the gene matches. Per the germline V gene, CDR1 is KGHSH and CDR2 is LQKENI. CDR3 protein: CASSTRDRGMGEQFF. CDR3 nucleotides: TGTGCCAGCTCAACCCGGGACAGGGGGATGGGAGAGCAGTTCTTC.

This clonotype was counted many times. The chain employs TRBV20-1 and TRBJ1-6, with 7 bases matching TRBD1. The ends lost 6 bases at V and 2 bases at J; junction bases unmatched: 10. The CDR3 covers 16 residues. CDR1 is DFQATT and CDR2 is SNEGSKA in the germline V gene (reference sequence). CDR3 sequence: CSARSDRVPYNSPLHF. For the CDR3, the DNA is TGCAGTGCCCGATCTGACAGGGTCCCCTATAATTCACCCCTCCACTTT.

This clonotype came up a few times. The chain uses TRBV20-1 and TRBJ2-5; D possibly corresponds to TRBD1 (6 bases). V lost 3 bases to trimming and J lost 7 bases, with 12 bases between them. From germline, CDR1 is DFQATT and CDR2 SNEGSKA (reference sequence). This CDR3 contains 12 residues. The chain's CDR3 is CSARTGSRTQYF. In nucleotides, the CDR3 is TGCAGTGCTAGGACAGGCTCAAGGACCCAGTACTTC.

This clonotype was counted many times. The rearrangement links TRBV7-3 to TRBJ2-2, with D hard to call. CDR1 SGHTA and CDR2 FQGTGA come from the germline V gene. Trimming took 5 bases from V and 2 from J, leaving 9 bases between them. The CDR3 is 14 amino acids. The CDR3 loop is CASSLGLNTGELFF. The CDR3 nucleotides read TGTGCCAGCAGCCTAGGGCTCAACACCGGGGAGCTGTTTTTT.

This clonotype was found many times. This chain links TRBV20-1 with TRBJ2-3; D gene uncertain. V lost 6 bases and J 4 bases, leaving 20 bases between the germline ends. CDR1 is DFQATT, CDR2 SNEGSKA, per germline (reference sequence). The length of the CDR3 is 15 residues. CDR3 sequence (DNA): TGCAGTGCGACCCTCACCCGGGCACGCCCAGATACGCAGTATTTT. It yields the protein CSATLTRARPDTQYF.